Presented here are 19 T cell receptor beta chains from one specimen sequenced in a study of blood T cell repertoires in COVID-19. The method was immunoSEQ multiplex PCR; TCRdb's version includes in-frame clones alone and lacks a portion of them. The data show 250,000 to 300,000 clones, over 80% seen once. The sequencing input was peripheral blood. All receptors derive from a woman aged 40-49 years who had recovered from COVID-19.

V usage is TRBV16 and J usage is TRBJ1-4, with 10 bases lining up with TRBD1. The CDR3 contains 15 residues. Losses at the gene ends were 2 bases for V and 10 bases for J; bases not matched to a gene: 7. The germline V gene has CDR1 KGHSY and CDR2 FQNENV. The CDR3 DNA is TGTGCCAGCAGCCAAGACGGACAGGGGGACGGAAAACTGTTTTTT. Its protein product is CASSQDGQGDGKLFF. Drawing the rest from reference TRBV16 and TRBJ1-4, the complete variable domain is GEEVAQTPKHLVRGEGQKAKLYCAPIKGHSYVFWYQQVLKNEFKFLISFQNENVFDETGMPKERFSAKCLPNSPCSLEIQATKLEDSAVYFCASSQDGQGDGKLFFGSGTQLSVL.

The rearrangement uses TRBV11-1 and TRBJ2-5; 7 bases are shared with TRBD1. Unmatched junction bases numbered 5, after V lost 2 bases and J lost 2 bases. In germline, CDR1 is SGHAT, CDR2 FQDESV (reference sequence). CDR3 length: 15 residues. The CDR3 bases are TGTGCCAGCAGCTTAAAAGGGACAGCTCAAGAGACCCAGTACTTC. Protein: CASSLKGTAQETQYF.

The chain has TRBV20-1 and TRBJ1-2, with D perhaps TRBD1 (5 bases). The V end was cut by 7 bases, the J end by 5 bases, with 11 bases between. The germline V gene encodes CDR1 DFQATT and CDR2 SNEGSKA (reference sequence). There are 11 residues in the CDR3. CDR3 bases: TGCAGTGGCCAGGGAAATTATGGCTACACCTTC. It encodes CSGQGNYGYTF.

The chain uses TRBV27 and TRBJ1-2; weak D call: TRBD1 (6 bases). The CDR3 loop spans 15 amino acids. Germline V gene sequence: CDR1 MNHEY, CDR2 SMNVEV (reference sequence). V was pared by 3 bases and J by 8 bases, with 19 bases between. The CDR3 DNA follows: TGTGCCAGCAGTTTTGTGGGGGGGGCCTTCTGGGGCTACACCTTC. This gives the protein CASSFVGGAFWGYTF.

This chain uses TRBV9 with TRBJ2-7; 8 nucleotides agree with TRBD1. V lost 3 bases to trimming and J lost 5 bases; unmatched junction nucleotides: 19. The CDR3 has 18 amino acids. CDR1 and CDR2 (germline): SGDLS, YYNGEE. CDR3 coding DNA: TGTGCCAGCAGCGCCGAGAGGACAGGGTGGGATGGGAAAAACGAGCAGTACTTC. Amino acids: CASSAERTGWDGKNEQYF.

The J gene is TRBJ2-3, the V gene TRBV5-1, with TRBD2 identical over 14 bases. Trimming at V came to 7 bases and at J to 11 bases, leaving 12 bases not matched to a gene. Germline V gives CDR1 SGHRS, CDR2 YFSETQ. The CDR3 length is 15 residues. CDR3 in amino acids: CASRMGLAGEIWQYF. For the CDR3, the DNA is TGCGCCAGCCGGATGGGACTAGCGGGGGAGATTTGGCAGTATTTT.

V usage is TRBV10-3 and J usage is TRBJ1-2; D remains ambiguous. Germline CDR1 and CDR2: ENHRY and SYGVKD. The V end was cut by 6 bases, the J end by 1 base, with 12 bases between. CDR3 length: 14 amino acids. The CDR3 DNA reads as TGTGCCATCAGAGCCGGGGTCGATAACTATGGCTACACCTTC. This gives the protein CAIRAGVDNYGYTF.

This chain uses TRBV4-3 with TRBJ1-2; 7 bases are shared with TRBD1. Germline V gives CDR1 LGHNA, CDR2 YSLEER. The CDR3 is 17 residues long. Trimming at V came to 2 bases and at J to 1 base, leaving 10 bases not matched to a gene. CDR3 in DNA: TGCGCCAGCAGCCAACGGGGGACAGCTAATGTTAACTATGGCTACACCTTC. Protein product: CASSQRGTANVNYGYTF.

This sequence joins TRBV24-1 and TRBJ1-2; possibly TRBD1 for D (6 bases). The ends were cut back, 8 bases at V and 2 bases at J, with 20 bases in the middle. The CDR3 extends over 16 amino acids. Germline loops: CDR1 KGHDR, CDR2 SFDVKD. CDR3 region: CATIRQGLWDNYGYTF. The CDR3 coding sequence is TGTGCCACCATTCGGCAGGGGTTATGGGACAACTATGGCTACACCTTC.

The rearrangement links TRBV4-3 to TRBJ1-1; possibly TRBD1 for D (5 bases). In germline, CDR1 is LGHNA, CDR2 YSLEER. V dropped 4 bases and J dropped 2 bases, with 14 bases sitting between them. The CDR3 consists of 15 residues. The CDR3 sequence: CASSRGGKGNTEAFF. The CDR3 nucleotides are TGCGCCAGCAGCCGGGGGGGAAAAGGAAACACTGAAGCTTTCTTT.

The chain carries TRBV5-1 and TRBJ1-5, with D unresolved. The CDR3 length is 14 residues. Germline values: CDR1 SGHRS, CDR2 YFSETQ. The V and J ends lost 5 bases and 4 bases respectively, with 13 bases between them. The CDR3: CASSPQRANQPQHF. CDR3 bases: TGCGCCAGCAGTCCCCAGAGGGCGAATCAGCCCCAGCATTTT. The full variable domain, with the rest looked up from reference TRBV5-1 and TRBJ1-5, is KAGVTQTPRYLIKTRGQQVTLSCSPISGHRSVSWYQQTPGQGLQFLFEYFSETQRNKGNFPGRFSGRQFSNSRSEMNVSTLELGDSALYLCASSPQRANQPQHFGDGTRLSIL.

The rearrangement links TRBV5-4 to TRBJ2-5; D is unresolved. Trimming pared 2 bases from V and 2 bases from J, leaving 10 bases between. The V gene's germline CDR1 is SGHNT and CDR2 YYREEE (reference sequence). The length of the CDR3 is 14 residues. This CDR3 reads CASSFNIAQETQYF. The DNA of the CDR3 is TGTGCCAGCAGCTTTAACATAGCTCAAGAGACCCAGTACTTC.

The rearrangement uses TRBV5-8 and TRBJ1-5; D call uncertain. Germline CDR1 is SGHTS and CDR2 is YDEGEE. The germline V and J ends were trimmed by 4 bases and 5 bases, with 16 bases remaining between them. CDR3 length: 15 residues. CDR3 in amino acids: CASSERGGNHQPQHF. The CDR3 nucleotides read TGTGCCAGCAGCGAGAGAGGAGGGAATCATCAGCCCCAGCATTTT.

This chain uses TRBV5-8 with TRBJ1-5; 9 nucleotides line up with TRBD1. The V segment lost 2 bases and the J segment 7 bases; nucleotides outside the gene matches: 7. This CDR3 has 15 residues. Germline-derived CDR1 and CDR2 are SGHTS and YDEGEE. DNA for the CDR3: TGTGCCAGCAGCTTTCGGGACAGGGATCTACAGCCCCAGCATTTT. It translates to CASSFRDRDLQPQHF.

V gene TRBV7-3 combines with J gene TRBJ2-5; 8 bases are shared with TRBD1. The junction had 1 base not matched to a gene; V was cut back by 4 bases and J by 0 bases. The germline V gene encodes CDR1 SGHTA and CDR2 FQGTGA. This CDR3 has 14 residues. As DNA, the CDR3 is TGTGCCAGCAGCTCGACAGGGGACCAAGAGACCCAGTACTTC. Its translation is CASSSTGDQETQYF.

This clone was counted a single time. Here the CDR3 DNA reads TGTGCCAGCAGTTCAGCACTAGCGGGAAGCTCCTACGAGCAGTACTTC. Its protein product is CASSSALAGSSYEQYF. The J gene is TRBJ2-7, the V gene TRBV6-6; 10 bases are shared with TRBD2. V was clipped by 4 bases and J by 0 bases; unmatched bases: 6. The CDR3 covers 16 residues. Germline V gene sequence: CDR1 MNHNY, CDR2 SVGAGI (reference sequence).

Regarding this clone: The germline gene is not matched at one end of the junction; a read error may be the cause. The chain recombines TRBV7-9 with TRBJ1-6, with 8 bases that match TRBD1. CDR3 length equals 18 residues. Looked up from germline, CDR1 is SEHNR and CDR2 is FQNEAQ (reference sequence). This chain's CDR3 is CASSLATGTGLYNSPLHF. CDR3 sequence (DNA): TGTGCCAGCAGCCTAGCCACCGGGACAGGCCTTTATAATTCACCCCTCCACTTT.

The chain carries TRBV5-1 and TRBJ2-1, with D tentatively TRBD1 (6 bases). V gave up 0 bases and J gave up 9 bases, with 13 bases separating them. The CDR3 has 14 residues. The germline V gene encodes CDR1 SGHRS and CDR2 YFSETQ. The CDR3 reads CASSLGDARGEQFF. CDR3 DNA sequence: TGCGCCAGCAGCTTGGGAGACGCCAGGGGTGAGCAGTTCTTC.

J is TRBJ1-3 and V is TRBV19; no clear D. Germline CDR1 and CDR2: LNHDA and SQIVND (reference sequence). Trimming left V 6 bases short and J 4 bases short, with 16 bases between. The CDR3 has 15 residues. The CDR3 loop is CASRPGFISGNTIYF. CDR3 DNA sequence: TGTGCCAGTAGGCCCGGGTTCATATCGGGAAACACCATATATTTT.